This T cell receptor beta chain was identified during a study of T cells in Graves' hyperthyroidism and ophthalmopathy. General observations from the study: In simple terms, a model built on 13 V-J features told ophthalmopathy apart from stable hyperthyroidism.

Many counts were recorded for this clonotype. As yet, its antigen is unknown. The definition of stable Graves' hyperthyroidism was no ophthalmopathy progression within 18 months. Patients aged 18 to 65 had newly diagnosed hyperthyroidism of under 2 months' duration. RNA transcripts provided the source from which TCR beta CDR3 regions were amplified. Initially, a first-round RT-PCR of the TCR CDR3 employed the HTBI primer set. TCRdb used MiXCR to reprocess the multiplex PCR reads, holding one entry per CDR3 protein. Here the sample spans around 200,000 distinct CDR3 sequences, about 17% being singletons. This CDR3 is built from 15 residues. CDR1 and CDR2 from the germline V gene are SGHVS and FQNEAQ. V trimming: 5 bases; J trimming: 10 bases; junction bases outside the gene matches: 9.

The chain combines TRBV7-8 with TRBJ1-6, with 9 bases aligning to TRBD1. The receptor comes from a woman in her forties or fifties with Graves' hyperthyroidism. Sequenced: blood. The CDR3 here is CASSQDRGFNSPLHF. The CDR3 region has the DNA TGTGCCAGCAGCCAGGACAGGGGATTTAACTCACCCCTCCACTTT.